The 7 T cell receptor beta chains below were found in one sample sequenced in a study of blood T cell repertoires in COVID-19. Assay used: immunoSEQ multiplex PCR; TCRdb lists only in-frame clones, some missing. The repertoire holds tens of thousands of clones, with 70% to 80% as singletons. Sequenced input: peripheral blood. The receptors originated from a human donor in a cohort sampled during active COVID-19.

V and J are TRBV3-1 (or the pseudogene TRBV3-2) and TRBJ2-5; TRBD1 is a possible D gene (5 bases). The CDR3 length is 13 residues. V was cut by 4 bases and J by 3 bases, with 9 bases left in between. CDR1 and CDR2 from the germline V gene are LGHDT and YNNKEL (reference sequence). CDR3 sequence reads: CASSPGREETQYF. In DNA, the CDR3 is TGTGCCAGCAGCCCCGGCAGGGAAGAGACCCAGTACTTC.

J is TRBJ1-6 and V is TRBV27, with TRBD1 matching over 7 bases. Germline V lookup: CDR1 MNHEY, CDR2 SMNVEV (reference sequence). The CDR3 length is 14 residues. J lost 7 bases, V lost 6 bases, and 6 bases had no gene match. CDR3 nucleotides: TGTGCCAGCAGGTGGGGGACAGAGAATTCACCCCTCCACTTT. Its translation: CASRWGTENSPLHF.

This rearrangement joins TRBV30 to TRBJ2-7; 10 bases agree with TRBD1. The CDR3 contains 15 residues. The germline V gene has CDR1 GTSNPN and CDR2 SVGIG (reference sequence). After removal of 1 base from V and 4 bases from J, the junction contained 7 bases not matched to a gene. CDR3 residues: CAWSAVGQGRYEQYF. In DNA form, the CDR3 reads TGTGCCTGGAGTGCCGTGGGACAGGGGCGATACGAGCAGTACTTC.

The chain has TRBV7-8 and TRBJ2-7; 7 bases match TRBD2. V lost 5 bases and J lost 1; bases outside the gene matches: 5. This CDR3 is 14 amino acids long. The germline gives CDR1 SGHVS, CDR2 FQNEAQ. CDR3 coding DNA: TGTGCCAGCAGCCCAGAGCGGGAATCCTACGAGCAGTACTTC. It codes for CASSPERESYEQYF.

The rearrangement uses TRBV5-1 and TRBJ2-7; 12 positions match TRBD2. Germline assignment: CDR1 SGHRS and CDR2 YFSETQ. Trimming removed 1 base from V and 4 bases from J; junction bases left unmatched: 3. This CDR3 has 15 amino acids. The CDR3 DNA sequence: TGCGCCAGCAGCTTGTCTAGCGGGAGGGGGTACGAGCAGTACTTC. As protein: CASSLSSGRGYEQYF. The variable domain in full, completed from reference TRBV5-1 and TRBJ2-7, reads KAGVTQTPRYLIKTRGQQVTLSCSPISGHRSVSWYQQTPGQGLQFLFEYFSETQRNKGNFPGRFSGRQFSNSRSEMNVSTLELGDSALYLCASSLSSGRGYEQYFGPGTRLTVT.

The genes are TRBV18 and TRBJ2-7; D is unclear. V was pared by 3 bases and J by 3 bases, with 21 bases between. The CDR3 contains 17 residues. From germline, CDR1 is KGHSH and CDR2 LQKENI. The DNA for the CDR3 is TGTGCCAGCTCACCGCCTTTGGGTACTGCGGCGCGCTACGAGCAGTACTTC. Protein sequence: CASSPPLGTAARYEQYF.

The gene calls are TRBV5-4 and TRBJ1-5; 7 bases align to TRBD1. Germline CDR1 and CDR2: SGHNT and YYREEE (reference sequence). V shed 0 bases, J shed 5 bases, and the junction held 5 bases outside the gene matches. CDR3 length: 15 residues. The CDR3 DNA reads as TGTGCCAGCAGCTTGGAGGGGGCAATAGATCAGCCCCAGCATTTT. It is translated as CASSLEGAIDQPQHF.